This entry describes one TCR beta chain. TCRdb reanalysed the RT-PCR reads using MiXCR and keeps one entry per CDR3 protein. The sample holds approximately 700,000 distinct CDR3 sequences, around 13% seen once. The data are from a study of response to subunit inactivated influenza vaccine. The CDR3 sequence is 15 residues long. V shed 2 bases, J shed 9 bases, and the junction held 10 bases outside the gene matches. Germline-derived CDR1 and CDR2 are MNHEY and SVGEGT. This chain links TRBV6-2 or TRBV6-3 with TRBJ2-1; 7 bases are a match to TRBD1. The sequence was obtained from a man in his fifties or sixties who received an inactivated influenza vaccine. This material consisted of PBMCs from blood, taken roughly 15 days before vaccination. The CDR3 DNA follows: TGTGCCAGCAGTTACGGGCCCCGGGGACAGTCTGAGCAGTTCTTC. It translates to CASSYGPRGQSEQFF.